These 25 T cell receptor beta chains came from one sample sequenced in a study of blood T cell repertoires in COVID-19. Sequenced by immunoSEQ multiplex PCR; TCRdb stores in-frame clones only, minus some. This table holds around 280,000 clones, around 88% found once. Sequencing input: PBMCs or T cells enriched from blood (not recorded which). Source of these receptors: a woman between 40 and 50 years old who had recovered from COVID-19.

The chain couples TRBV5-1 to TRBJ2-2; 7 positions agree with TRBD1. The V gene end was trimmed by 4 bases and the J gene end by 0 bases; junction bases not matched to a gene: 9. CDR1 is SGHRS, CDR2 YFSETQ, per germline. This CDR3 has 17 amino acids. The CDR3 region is CASSLNTGATNTGELFF. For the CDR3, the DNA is TGCGCCAGCAGCCTTAATACAGGGGCGACGAACACCGGGGAGCTGTTTTTT.

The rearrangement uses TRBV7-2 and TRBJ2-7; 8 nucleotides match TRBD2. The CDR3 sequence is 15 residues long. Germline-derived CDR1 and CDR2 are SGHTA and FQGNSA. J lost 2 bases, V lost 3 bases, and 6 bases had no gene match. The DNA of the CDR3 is TGTGCCAGCAGCTTGTGGCGGGAGGTAACCTACGAGCAGTACTTC. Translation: CASSLWREVTYEQYF. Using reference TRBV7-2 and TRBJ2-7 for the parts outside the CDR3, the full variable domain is GAGVSQSPSNKVTEKGKDVELRCDPISGHTALYWYRQSLGQGLEFLIYFQGNSAPDKSGLPSDRFSAERTGGSVSTLTIQRTQQEDSAVYLCASSLWREVTYEQYFGPGTRLTVT.

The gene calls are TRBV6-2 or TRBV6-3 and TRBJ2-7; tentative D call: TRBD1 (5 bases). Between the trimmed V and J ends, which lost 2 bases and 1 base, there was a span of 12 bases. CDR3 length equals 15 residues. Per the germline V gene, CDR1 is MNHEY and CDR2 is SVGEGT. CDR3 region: CASSYGLAGSYEQYF. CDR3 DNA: TGTGCCAGCAGTTACGGCCTCGCAGGGTCCTACGAGCAGTACTTC.

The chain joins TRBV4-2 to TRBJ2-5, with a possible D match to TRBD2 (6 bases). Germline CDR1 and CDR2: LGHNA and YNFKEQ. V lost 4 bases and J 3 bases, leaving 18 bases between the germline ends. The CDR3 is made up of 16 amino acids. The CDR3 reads CASSLAVPGLKETQYF. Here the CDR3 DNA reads TGTGCCAGCAGCCTAGCGGTCCCGGGACTCAAAGAGACCCAGTACTTC.

The CDR3 loop reads CASSYETSGSRGTQYF. The CDR3 nucleotides are TGTGCCAGCAGTTACGAGACTAGCGGGAGCCGGGGGACCCAGTACTTC. The chain couples TRBV6-2 or TRBV6-3 to TRBJ2-5; TRBD2 agrees at 12 bases. In germline, CDR1 is MNHEY, CDR2 SVGEGT. The CDR3 is made up of 16 amino acids. The V gene end was trimmed by 2 bases and the J gene end by 7 bases; junction bases not matched to a gene: 8.

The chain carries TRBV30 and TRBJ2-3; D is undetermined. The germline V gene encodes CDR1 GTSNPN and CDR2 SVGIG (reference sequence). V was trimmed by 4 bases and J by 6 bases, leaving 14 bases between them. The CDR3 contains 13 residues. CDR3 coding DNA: TGTGCCTGGACCCTACTTCTATCCGATACGCAGTATTTT. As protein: CAWTLLLSDTQYF.

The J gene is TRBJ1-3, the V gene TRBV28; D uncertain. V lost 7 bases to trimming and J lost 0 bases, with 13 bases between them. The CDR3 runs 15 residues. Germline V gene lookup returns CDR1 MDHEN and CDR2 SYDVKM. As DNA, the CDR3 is TGTGCCAGCACTTCCCCGGTTAGCTCTGGAAACACCATATATTTT. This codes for CASTSPVSSGNTIYF.

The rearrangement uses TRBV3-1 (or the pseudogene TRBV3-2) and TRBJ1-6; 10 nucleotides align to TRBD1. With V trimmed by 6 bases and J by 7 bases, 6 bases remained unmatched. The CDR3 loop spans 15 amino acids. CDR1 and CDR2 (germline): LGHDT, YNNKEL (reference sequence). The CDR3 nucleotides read TGTGCCAGCAGTCCCCTGGGACAGGGGAATTCACCCCTCCACTTT. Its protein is CASSPLGQGNSPLHF.

CDR3 in DNA: TGTGCCAGCAGCCCGGGTCTTGGGTCTGGAAACACCATATATTTT. Translated: CASSPGLGSGNTIYF. The genes are TRBV5-4 and TRBJ1-3; no clear D gene. Trimming shortened V by 4 bases and J by 1 base, and 12 bases separated the two germline ends. This CDR3 is 15 amino acids long. Per germline, CDR1 SGHNT and CDR2 YYREEE (reference sequence).

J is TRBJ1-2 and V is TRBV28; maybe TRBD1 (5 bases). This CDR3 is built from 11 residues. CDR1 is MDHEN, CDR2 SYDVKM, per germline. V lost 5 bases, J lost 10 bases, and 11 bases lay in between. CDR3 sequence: CASSDRQYYTF. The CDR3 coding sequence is TGTGCCAGCAGTGATAGACAGTACTACACCTTC.

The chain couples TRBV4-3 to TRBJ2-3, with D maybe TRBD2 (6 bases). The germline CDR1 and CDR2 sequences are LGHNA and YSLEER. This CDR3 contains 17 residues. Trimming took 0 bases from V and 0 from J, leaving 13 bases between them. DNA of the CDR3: TGCGCCAGCAGCCAAGAGTCCCGGGGGACTAGCACAGATACGCAGTATTTT. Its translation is CASSQESRGTSTDTQYF.

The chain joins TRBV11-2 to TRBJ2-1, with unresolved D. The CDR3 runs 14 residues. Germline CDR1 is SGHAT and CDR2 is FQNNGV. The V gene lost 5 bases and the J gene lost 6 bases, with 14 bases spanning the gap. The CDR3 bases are TGTGCCAGCAGCCCCCTGCGGTTGCGCAATGAGCAGTTCTTC. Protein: CASSPLRLRNEQFF.

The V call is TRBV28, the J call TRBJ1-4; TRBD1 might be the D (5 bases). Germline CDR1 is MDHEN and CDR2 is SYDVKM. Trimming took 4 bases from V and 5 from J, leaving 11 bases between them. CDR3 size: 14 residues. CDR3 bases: TGTGCCAGCAGTTATAAGGGGCAGAATGAAAAACTGTTTTTT. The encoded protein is CASSYKGQNEKLFF.

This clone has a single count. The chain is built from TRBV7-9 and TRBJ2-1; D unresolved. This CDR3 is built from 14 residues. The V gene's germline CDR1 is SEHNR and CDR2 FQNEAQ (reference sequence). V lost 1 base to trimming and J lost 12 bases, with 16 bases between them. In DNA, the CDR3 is TGTGCCAGCAGCTTAGGAGTCCGAACGGTAAGGCAGTTCTTC. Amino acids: CASSLGVRTVRQFF.

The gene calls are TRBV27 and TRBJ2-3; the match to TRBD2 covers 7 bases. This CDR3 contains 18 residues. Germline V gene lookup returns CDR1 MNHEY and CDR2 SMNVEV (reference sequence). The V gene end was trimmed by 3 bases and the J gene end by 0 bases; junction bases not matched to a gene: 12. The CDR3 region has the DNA TGTGCCAGCAGTTTTCGAACGAGCGGGGTGTCTAGCACAGATACGCAGTATTTT. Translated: CASSFRTSGVSSTDTQYF.

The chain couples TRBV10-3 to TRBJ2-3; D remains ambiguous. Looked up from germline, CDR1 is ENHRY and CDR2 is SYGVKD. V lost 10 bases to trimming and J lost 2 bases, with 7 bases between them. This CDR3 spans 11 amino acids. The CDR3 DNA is TGTGCCACGCGAATCACAGATACGCAGTATTTT. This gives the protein CATRITDTQYF.

CDR3 protein: CASGGPITVSSTDTQYF. In DNA form, the CDR3 reads TGTGCCAGCGGAGGACCAATAACAGTGTCTAGCACAGATACGCAGTATTTT. The genes are TRBV28 and TRBJ2-3; possible D gene TRBD2, 5 bases. V lost 8 bases to trimming and J lost 0 bases, with 21 bases between them. This CDR3 comprises 17 residues. Germline CDR1 MDHEN, CDR2 SYDVKM.

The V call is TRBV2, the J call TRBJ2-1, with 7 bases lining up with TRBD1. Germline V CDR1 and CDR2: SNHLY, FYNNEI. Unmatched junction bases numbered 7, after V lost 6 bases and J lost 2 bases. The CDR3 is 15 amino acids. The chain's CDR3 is CASSPNRGTYNEQFF. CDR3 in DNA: TGTGCCAGCAGCCCCAACAGGGGAACCTACAATGAGCAGTTCTTC.

CDR3 loop: CASSPLLGQGLYEQYF. The CDR3 DNA sequence: TGTGCCAGCAGCCCGCTTCTAGGACAGGGCCTCTACGAGCAGTACTTC. The chain uses TRBV7-2 and TRBJ2-7, with 8 bases identical to TRBD1. V lost 5 bases, J lost 3 bases, and 12 bases stayed unmatched. The germline V gene has CDR1 SGHTA and CDR2 FQGNSA. CDR3 size: 16 residues.

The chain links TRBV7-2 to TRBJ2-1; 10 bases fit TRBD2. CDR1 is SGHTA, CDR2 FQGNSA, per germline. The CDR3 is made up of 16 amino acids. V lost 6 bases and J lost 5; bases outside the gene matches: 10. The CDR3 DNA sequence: TGTGCCAGCAGAAGCCAACTAGCGGGGCTTGACAATGAGCAGTTCTTC. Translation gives CASRSQLAGLDNEQFF.

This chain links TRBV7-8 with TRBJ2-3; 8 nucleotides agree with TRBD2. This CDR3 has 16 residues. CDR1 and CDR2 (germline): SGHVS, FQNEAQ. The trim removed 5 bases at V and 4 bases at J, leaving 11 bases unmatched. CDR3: CASSPWTSSGADTQYF. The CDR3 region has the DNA TGTGCCAGCAGCCCTTGGACTAGCAGCGGGGCAGATACGCAGTATTTT.

This CDR3 is CASSNPGQGRNEQYF. The CDR3 DNA reads as TGTGCCAGTAGTAACCCCGGACAGGGTCGCAACGAGCAGTACTTC. The rearrangement links TRBV19 to TRBJ2-7; TRBD1 matches at 8 bases. Germline loops: CDR1 LNHDA, CDR2 SQIVND (reference sequence). The V and J ends lost 4 bases and 5 bases, in that order; junction bases with no gene match: 10. CDR3 size: 15 residues.

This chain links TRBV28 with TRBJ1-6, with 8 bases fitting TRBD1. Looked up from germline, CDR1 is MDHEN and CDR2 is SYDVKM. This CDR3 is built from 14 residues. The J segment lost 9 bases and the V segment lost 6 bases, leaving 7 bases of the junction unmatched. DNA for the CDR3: TGTGCCAGCAGGGTGGACAGGGTAGCTTCACCCCTCCACTTT. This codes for CASRVDRVASPLHF.

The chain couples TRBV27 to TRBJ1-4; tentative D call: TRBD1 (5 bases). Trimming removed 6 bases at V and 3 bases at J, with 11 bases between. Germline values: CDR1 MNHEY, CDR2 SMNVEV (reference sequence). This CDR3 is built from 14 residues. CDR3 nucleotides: TGTGCCAGCAGACGACAGAGTCCTAATGAAAAACTGTTTTTT. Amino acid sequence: CASRRQSPNEKLFF.

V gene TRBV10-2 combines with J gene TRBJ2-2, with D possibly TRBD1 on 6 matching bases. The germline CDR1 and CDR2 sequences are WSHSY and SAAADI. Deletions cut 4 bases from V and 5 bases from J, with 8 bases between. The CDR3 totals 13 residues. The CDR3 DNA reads TGCGCCAGCAGTGCCCAGGGGACCGGGGAGCTGTTTTTT. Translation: CASSAQGTGELFF.